Following are 30 T cell receptor beta chains from one sample sequenced in a study of CD8+CD57+ T cells in acquired aplastic anemia. According to the study, genomic DNA was the template for TCR beta VDJ and CDR3 profiling. Via MiXCR, TCRdb re-called the reads, giving one row per CDR3 protein. The table includes some 170,000 distinct CDR3 sequences, 71% detected once. It was patients with CD8+CD57+ cell expansion by flow cytometry who were chosen for sequencing. Sequencing input: sorted CD4+, CD8+, or CD8+CD57+ T cells (not recorded which) from PBMCs. The receptors originated from a human donor with aplastic anemia.

This clonotype was counted a single time. V and J are TRBV20-1 and TRBJ2-7, with a tentative D call TRBD1 (6 bases). The J call may be incorrect, as the DNA end agrees better with TRBJ2-5. Germline CDR1 is DFQATT and CDR2 is SNEGSKA (reference sequence). This CDR3 is 14 amino acids long. CDR3 protein: CSAERNRAGETQYF. Written as DNA, the CDR3 is TGCAGTGCCGAGAGGAACAGGGCTGGAGAGACCCAGTACTTC.

The chain is built from TRBV20-1 and TRBJ2-7, with 9 bases fitting TRBD2. The CDR3 extends over 14 amino acids. Trimming cost V 3 bases and J 3 bases; bases outside gene matches: 6. Germline CDR1 reads DFQATT; CDR2 reads SNEGSKA (reference sequence). The CDR3 sequence: CSASMVAGVYEQYF. DNA of the CDR3: TGCAGTGCTAGTATGGTAGCGGGAGTCTACGAGCAGTACTTC.

A note on this clonotype: One base away lies a much larger clone, so this may be a sequencing read error. The chain joins TRBV13 to TRBJ1-1; a possible D gene is TRBD1 (5 bases). Germline lookup yields CDR1 PRHDT and CDR2 FYEKMQ (reference sequence). This CDR3 is 15 amino acids long. Trimming took off 0 bases at V and 4 bases at J, with 12 bases between the two ends. CDR3 in amino acids: CASSLGPQGATEAFF. The CDR3 DNA reads TGTGCCAGCAGCTTAGGCCCTCAGGGTGCCACTGAAGCTTTCTTT.

The chain combines TRBV7-2 with TRBJ2-5; D not certain. The CDR3 runs to 15 residues. Trimming shortened V by 2 bases and J by 3 bases, and 13 bases separated the two germline ends. CDR1 is SGHTA and CDR2 is FQGNSA in the germline V gene. The CDR3 DNA follows: TGTGCCAGCAGCTTAAATGGACGTTCAGAAGAGACCCAGTACTTC. This encodes CASSLNGRSEETQYF.

The rearrangement links TRBV24-1 to TRBJ2-7; 9 bases match TRBD1. This CDR3 comprises 14 residues. The germline V gene encodes CDR1 KGHDR and CDR2 SFDVKD. V trimming: 7 bases; J trimming: 3 bases; junction bases outside the gene matches: 6. The CDR3 DNA follows: TGTGCCACCAGAAGGGACAGGGCGGACTACGAGCAGTACGTC. It encodes CATRRDRADYEQYV.

As to this clonotype: One end of the junction does not line up with germline, which may come from a read error. The rearrangement links TRBV7-9 to TRBJ1-3; D perhaps matches TRBD1 (5 bases). Per the germline V gene, CDR1 is SEHNR and CDR2 is FQNEAQ (reference sequence). The CDR3 is 11 amino acids. CDR3 nucleotides: TGTGCCAGCAGCTTAGTCCGACAGTACACCTTT. Amino acid sequence: CASSLVRQYTF. Using reference TRBV7-9 and TRBJ1-3 for the parts outside the CDR3, the full variable domain is DTGVSQNPRHKITKRGQNVTFRCDPISEHNRLYWYRQTLGQGPEFLTYFQNEAQLEKSRLLSDRFSAERPKGSFSTLEIQRTEQGDSAMYLCASSLVRQYTFGEGSWLTVV.

The CDR3 loop reads CSAREGHRLGPQHF. CDR3 nucleotide sequence: TGCAGTGCTAGAGAGGGACATCGGTTGGGACCCCAGCATTTT. V gene TRBV20-1 combines with J gene TRBJ1-5, with D possibly matching TRBD1 (6 bases). With 0 bases removed from V and 10 bases from J, the gap between germline ends came to 16 bases. Germline V lookup: CDR1 DFQATT, CDR2 SNEGSKA (reference sequence). This CDR3 contains 14 residues.

The gene calls are TRBV7-2 and TRBJ2-7; 7 bases map to TRBD1. Trimming at V came to 6 bases and at J to 3 bases, leaving 8 bases not matched to a gene. CDR3 length: 14 residues. The germline CDR1 and CDR2 sequences are SGHTA and FQGNSA. This CDR3 reads CASSLTTGIYEQYF. DNA for the CDR3: TGTGCCAGCAGTCTCACGACAGGGATCTACGAGCAGTACTTC.

This clonotype was seen a handful of times. The J gene is TRBJ1-6, the V gene TRBV7-9; D is uncertain. Germline V lookup: CDR1 SEHNR, CDR2 FQNEAQ (reference sequence). Trimming shortened V by 4 bases and J by 8 bases, and 9 bases separated the two germline ends. The length of the CDR3 is 13 residues. DNA of the CDR3: TGTGCCAGCAGCTCCCAGGCCGATTCACCCCTCCACTTT. Its translation is CASSSQADSPLHF.

This chain joins TRBV5-1 and TRBJ1-3; 10 bases agree with TRBD1. Unmatched junction bases numbered 7, after V lost 4 bases and J lost 0 bases. CDR1 is SGHRS and CDR2 is YFSETQ in the germline V gene. The CDR3 contains 17 residues. CDR3 bases: TGCGCCAGCAGCATGGGACAGGGGCGAAGCTCTGGAAACACCATATATTTT. Translation: CASSMGQGRSSGNTIYF.

This chain connects TRBV20-1 to TRBJ2-7; a weak D match, TRBD1 (5 bases). The germline gives CDR1 DFQATT, CDR2 SNEGSKA (reference sequence). This CDR3 is 14 amino acids long. Trimming removed 6 bases at V and 3 bases at J, with 18 bases between. CDR3 sequence: CSATLGAGFYEQYF. CDR3 in DNA: TGCAGTGCCACCCTTGGGGCCGGATTCTACGAGCAGTACTTC.

This clonotype was found a few times. The rearrangement uses TRBV2 and TRBJ2-7; tentatively, D is TRBD2 (5 bases). Trimming stripped 6 bases from V and 2 bases from J, with 14 bases between. CDR1 is SNHLY, CDR2 FYNNEI, per germline. This CDR3 comprises 14 residues. The CDR3 spells CASSPVWGAYEQYF. CDR3 nucleotide sequence: TGTGCCAGCAGCCCCGTGTGGGGAGCCTACGAGCAGTACTTC.

As to this clonotype: No conserved phenylalanine or tryptophan is present at the end of the CDR3, so a read error is the likely explanation. It is unclear where the CDR3 begins or ends on the DNA, so no DNA is shown, and the CDR3 is as TCRdb lists it. The chain is built from TRBV2 and TRBJ2-1; TRBD2, the table's D call, lacks a check against the DNA. The CDR3 extends over 9 residues, inclusive of both ends. The germline V gene has CDR1 SNHLY and CDR2 FYNNEI. CDR3 sequence reads: CASSWGLVP.

This clonotype was seen only once. This sequence joins TRBV12-3 or TRBV12-4 and TRBJ1-5, with 7 positions matching TRBD1. Losses at the gene ends were 5 bases for V and 3 bases for J; bases not matched to a gene: 10. The CDR3 is 16 residues long. The CDR3, as DNA: TGTGCCAGCAGTAAACAGACAGGGAGACCCAATCAGCCCCAGCATTTT. It yields the protein CASSKQTGRPNQPQHF.

The gene calls are TRBV7-2 and TRBJ2-7, with D unresolved. The ends were cut back, 5 bases at V and 3 bases at J, with 8 bases in the middle. The V gene's germline CDR1 is SGHTA and CDR2 FQGNSA. The CDR3 is 12 amino acids. CDR3 region: CASSANNYEQYF. The CDR3 region has the DNA TGTGCCAGCAGCGCGAACAACTACGAGCAGTACTTC.

The J gene is TRBJ1-2, the V gene TRBV19; 7 positions agree with TRBD1. The V gene end was trimmed by 3 bases and the J gene end by 7 bases; junction bases not matched to a gene: 14. The CDR3 sequence is 16 residues long. Germline values: CDR1 LNHDA, CDR2 SQIVND (reference sequence). In nucleotides, the CDR3 is TGTGCCAGTAGTATCTCCCAACGACAGGGCGGTGGTGGCTACACCTTC. Amino acids: CASSISQRQGGGGYTF.

This rearrangement joins TRBV5-1 to TRBJ2-4; 10 bases agree with TRBD1. Germline V gene sequence: CDR1 SGHRS, CDR2 YFSETQ. V shed 2 bases, J shed 8 bases, and the junction held 4 bases outside the gene matches. The CDR3 is made up of 14 amino acids. CDR3 region: CASSLSGTGDIQYF. The CDR3 coding sequence is TGCGCCAGCAGCTTATCCGGGACAGGGGACATTCAGTACTTC.

The rearrangement joins TRBV9 to TRBJ1-6; TRBD1 is a possible D gene (5 bases). The germline V gene encodes CDR1 SGDLS and CDR2 YYNGEE. The CDR3 length is 14 residues. V gave up 0 bases and J gave up 10 bases, with 11 bases separating them. CDR3 nucleotide sequence: TGTGCCAGCAGCGTAGGGGGGGAGGGGTCACCCCTCCACTTT. Residues: CASSVGGEGSPLHF.

Comments on this clonotype: Germline is not matched at one junction end, which may reflect a read error. The rearrangement links TRBV7-2 to TRBJ1-6, with a possible D match to TRBD1 (6 bases). The germline V gene has CDR1 SGHTA and CDR2 FQGNSA. The length of the CDR3 is 15 residues. The CDR3 region is CASSIPGQQSATLRF. The CDR3 DNA is TGTGCCAGCAGCATACCGGGACAACAGTCCGCCACCCTCCGCTTT.

For this clonotype: The junction does not match germline at one end; this may be a read error. The rearrangement uses TRBV7-7 and TRBJ2-1, with D possibly called TRBD1 or TRBD2 (5 bases each). This CDR3 is built from 14 residues. Looked up from germline, CDR1 is SSHAT and CDR2 is FNYEAQ (reference sequence). In DNA, the CDR3 is TGTGCTAGCAGCTCCCCGGGACCGAACAATGAGCAGTTCTTC. Its translation: CASSSPGPNNEQFF.

This chain uses TRBV7-8 with TRBJ2-5; maybe TRBD2 (6 bases). The V gene's germline CDR1 is SGHVS and CDR2 FQNEAQ. Trimming pared 3 bases from V and 1 base from J, leaving 15 bases between. This CDR3 has 16 amino acids. CDR3 in amino acids: CASSLRVAETQETQYF. In nucleotides, the CDR3 is TGTGCCAGCAGCTTGCGGGTAGCGGAAACCCAAGAGACCCAGTACTTC. The full variable domain, in which reference TRBV7-8 and TRBJ2-5 provide the parts outside the CDR3, is GAGVSQSPRYKVAKRGQDVALRCDPISGHVSLFWYQQALGQGPEFLTYFQNEAQLDKSGLPSDRFFAERPEGSVSTLKIQRTQQEDSAVYLCASSLRVAETQETQYFGPGTRLLVL.

The V call is TRBV6-6, the J call TRBJ2-5; 7 bases map to TRBD2. The germline V gene encodes CDR1 MNHNY and CDR2 SVGAGI (reference sequence). The CDR3 has 11 residues. V lost 5 bases to trimming and J lost 10 bases; unmatched junction nucleotides: 4. The chain's CDR3 is CASSGGGDQYF. CDR3 coding DNA: TGTGCCAGCAGTGGGGGAGGGGACCAGTACTTC.

This clonotype was seen more than once but under ten times. The CDR3 region is CSDSEGRYNEQFF. The CDR3, as DNA: TGCAGTGACTCAGAAGGCAGATACAATGAGCAGTTCTTC. The chain combines TRBV20-1 with TRBJ2-1; D remains unclear. The germline V gene has CDR1 DFQATT and CDR2 SNEGSKA (reference sequence). Trimming cost V 7 bases and J 4 bases, with 14 bases left between them. The CDR3 contains 13 residues.

The chain has TRBV4-1 and TRBJ2-7; D remains unclear. Germline V gene lookup returns CDR1 MGHRA and CDR2 YSYEKL. This CDR3 has 13 residues. The V end was cut by 0 bases, the J end by 2 bases, with 5 bases between. The chain's CDR3 is CASSQDRTYEQYF. CDR3 coding DNA: TGCGCCAGCAGCCAAGATAGAACCTACGAGCAGTACTTC.

About this clonotype: The junction departs from germline at one end; a sequencing error may be responsible. The chain couples TRBV5-6 to TRBJ2-5; 9 nucleotides line up with TRBD2. Per the germline V gene, CDR1 is SGHDT and CDR2 is YYEEEE. CDR3 size: 15 residues. CDR3 coding DNA: TGCGCCAGCAGCTTGGACGCGGGGGGGCTCGAGACCCAGTACTTC. Its protein product is CASSLDAGGLETQYF.

V and J are TRBV10-3 and TRBJ2-7; 8 nucleotides match TRBD1. Per the germline V gene, CDR1 is ENHRY and CDR2 is SYGVKD. J lost 5 bases, V lost 1 base, and 7 bases had no gene match. This CDR3 has 15 amino acids. The CDR3 loop is CAISEFGQGADEQYF. The CDR3 DNA reads as TGTGCCATCAGTGAGTTTGGACAGGGTGCAGACGAGCAGTACTTC.

CDR3 DNA sequence: TGCGCCAGCAGCCAAGTTTCGGATTCACCCCTCCACTTT. Translation gives CASSQVSDSPLHF. The gene calls are TRBV4-3 and TRBJ1-6; D gene unclear. The CDR3 has 13 amino acids. V lost 1 base and J 8 bases, leaving 6 bases between the germline ends. Germline CDR1 LGHNA, CDR2 YSLEER.

This chain links TRBV2 with TRBJ2-7; D might be TRBD1 (5 bases). The CDR3 has 13 amino acids. In germline, CDR1 is SNHLY, CDR2 FYNNEI. The V end lost 3 bases, the J end lost 5 bases, and 11 bases lay between the germline ends. DNA for the CDR3: TGTGCCAGCAGTGATTACAGGAGCAACGAGCAGTACTTC. Protein: CASSDYRSNEQYF. Using reference TRBV2 and TRBJ2-7 for the parts outside the CDR3, the full variable domain is EPEVTQTPSHQVTQMGQEVILRCVPISNHLYFYWYRQILGQKVEFLVSFYNNEISEKSEIFDDQFSVERPDGSNFTLKIRSTKLEDSAMYFCASSDYRSNEQYFGPGTRLTVT.

This rearrangement joins TRBV20-1 to TRBJ1-2; D is possibly TRBD1 (5 bases). The V gene lost 5 bases and the J gene lost 4 bases, with 17 bases spanning the gap. The germline CDR1 and CDR2 sequences are DFQATT and SNEGSKA (reference sequence). CDR3 size: 14 residues. The CDR3: CSAQPQGGSYGYTF. The CDR3 nucleotides are TGCAGTGCTCAACCTCAGGGTGGATCCTATGGCTACACCTTC.

V usage is TRBV19 and J usage is TRBJ1-2, with D hard to call. The V gene's germline CDR1 is LNHDA and CDR2 SQIVND (reference sequence). There are 14 residues in the CDR3. V was shortened by 8 bases and J by 3 bases, with 16 bases between the two germline ends. The CDR3 loop reads CASVASSGYYGYTF. DNA of the CDR3: TGTGCCAGTGTAGCTTCGAGCGGATACTATGGCTACACCTTC.